Detailed here is one TCR beta chain. What it recognizes is unknown. The CDR3 spans 16 residues. Germline loops: CDR1 MGHDK, CDR2 SYGVNS. The V end was cut by 10 bases, the J end by 2 bases, with 22 bases between. Blood libraries mostly used roughly 520 ng genomic DNA, six replicates each. The data were produced by immunoSEQ multiplex PCR, yet TCRdb's version contains in-frame clones alone and is incomplete. The sample consists of about 14,000 clones, more than 65% of them appearing once. The source of the sample is a study of neoadjuvant anti-PD-1 for oral cavity cancer. Study summary: Nivolumab at 3 mg/kg was mostly given biweekly, three to four doses, pre-surgery. General study points: Treg/Th17 ratio rose with pretreatment blood and fell with post-treatment tumor TCRbeta clonality.

Sequenced material: PBMCs, taken before nivolumab (anti-PD-1) treatment. The V gene is TRBV25-1, the J gene TRBJ2-3; D might be TRBD2 (5 bases). This TCR derives from a person aged 35-79 years with oral cavity squamous cell carcinoma. The CDR3 region has the DNA TGTGCCAACCTCCAAAGGCGGGCGCTCGTCACAGATACGCAGTATTTT. Translation: CANLQRRALVTDTQYF.